Shown below are 24 T cell receptor beta chains from a single sample sequenced in a study of T cell repertoires in cytomegalovirus infection. TCRdb recomputed calls from the reads with MiXCR, one row per CDR3 protein. The repertoire holds about 530,000 distinct CDR3 sequences, around a quarter seen once, with 13% in the top ten. Sequenced input: PBMCs. The receptors shown here come from a human donor in good health (CMV status not recorded). Some clones in this sample may be carry-over from other donors' samples.

This clonotype has a count of ten or more. The rearrangement links TRBV7-2 to TRBJ2-1, with 11 bases fitting TRBD2. Germline V gene data show CDR1 as SGHTA and CDR2 as FQGNSA. V trimming: 6 bases; J trimming: 10 bases; junction bases outside the gene matches: 2. The CDR3 totals 12 residues. CDR3 protein: CASRRTSGEQFF. The CDR3 nucleotides are TGTGCCAGCAGACGGACTAGCGGGGAGCAGTTCTTC.

V usage is TRBV4-3 and J usage is TRBJ1-2, with D possibly being TRBD1 (5 bases). This CDR3 contains 14 residues. Trimming cost V 4 bases and J 4 bases, with 13 bases left between them. CDR1 is LGHNA and CDR2 is YSLEER in the germline V gene. The CDR3 sequence: CASSRAGQRYGYTF. CDR3 nucleotide sequence: TGCGCCAGCAGCCGCGCGGGGCAGCGCTATGGCTACACCTTC.

The J gene is TRBJ1-2, the V gene TRBV11-2, with D possibly matching TRBD1 (6 bases). This CDR3 contains 13 residues. CDR1 is SGHAT, CDR2 FQNNGV, per germline. Trimming stripped 4 bases from V and 8 bases from J, with 14 bases between. The CDR3: CASSSTGRRGYTF. The CDR3 nucleotides are TGTGCCAGCAGCTCTACAGGGAGACGCGGCTACACCTTC.

This clonotype was seen ten or more times. The V gene is TRBV7-2, the J gene TRBJ2-2; tentatively, D is TRBD1 or TRBD2 (5 bases each). This CDR3 contains 12 residues. Germline-derived CDR1 and CDR2 are SGHTA and FQGNSA. Trimming removed 7 bases at V and 7 bases at J, with 10 bases between. In DNA, the CDR3 is TGTGCCAGCACCGTGGGGGTCGGGGAGCTGTTTTTT. Protein product: CASTVGVGELFF.

Only a few counts were recorded for this clonotype. V and J are TRBV12-3 or TRBV12-4 and TRBJ2-5, with TRBD2 identical over 9 bases. Germline trimming cut 1 base from V and 4 bases from J; bases unmatched to any gene: 4. This CDR3 region has 15 residues. CDR3 in amino acids: CASSLGGRAPETQYF. The CDR3 DNA reads TGTGCCAGCAGTTTAGGCGGGAGGGCCCCAGAGACCCAGTACTTC.

V is TRBV19 and J is TRBJ2-3, with D unclear. There are 13 residues in the CDR3. Trimming stripped 5 bases from V and 8 bases from J, with 14 bases between. Germline V gene data show CDR1 as LNHDA and CDR2 as SQIVND (reference sequence). CDR3 nucleotide sequence: TGTGCCAGTAGTCCCATCCCCGCCAGTACGCAGTATTTT. This gives the protein CASSPIPASTQYF.

On this clonotype itself: A much larger clone differs from this one at a single base, so this may be a read error. The CDR3 nucleotides are TGTGCCAGCAGTTACACCTACGAGCAGTACGTC. Protein: CASSYTYEQYV. This chain connects TRBV6-8 to TRBJ2-7; D call uncertain. The germline V and J ends were trimmed by 2 bases and 2 bases, with 1 base remaining between them. The CDR3 runs to 11 residues. Germline V CDR1 and CDR2: MNHGY, SAAAGT.

Here the CDR3 reads CASKTGRDANTGELFF. CDR3 in DNA: TGTGCCAGCAAAACGGGGCGGGACGCGAACACCGGGGAGCTGTTTTTT. The V call is TRBV6-2 or TRBV6-3, the J call TRBJ2-2, with a weak D call TRBD2 (6 bases). The germline V gene encodes CDR1 MNHEY and CDR2 SVGEGT. V lost 7 bases, J lost 0 bases, and 15 bases lay in between. The CDR3 runs to 16 residues.

This clonotype showed up just a few times. The chain's CDR3 is CASSPQRTYNEQFF. The CDR3 DNA is TGTGCCAGCAGCCCACAGCGGACCTACAATGAGCAGTTCTTC. The V and J genes are TRBV7-2 and TRBJ2-1, with a possible D match to TRBD2 (5 bases). The CDR3 is 14 amino acids. Germline V CDR1 and CDR2: SGHTA, FQGNSA. With 5 bases removed from V and 2 bases from J, the gap between germline ends came to 10 bases.

This clonotype was observed many times. J is TRBJ2-1 and V is TRBV7-2; TRBD2 aligns across 13 bases. The germline CDR1 and CDR2 sequences are SGHTA and FQGNSA. Trimming took 5 bases from V and 8 from J; bases not matched to a gene: 9. This CDR3 has 16 residues. The CDR3 protein is CASSERTSGRIYEQFF. The DNA for the CDR3 is TGTGCCAGCAGCGAGAGGACTAGCGGGAGAATCTATGAGCAGTTCTTC.

This clonotype was recorded many times. The V gene is TRBV7-2, the J gene TRBJ2-5, with 9 bases fitting TRBD2. V was clipped by 1 base and J by 2 bases; unmatched bases: 5. The CDR3 runs to 16 residues. Germline CDR1 is SGHTA and CDR2 is FQGNSA. DNA for the CDR3: TGTGCCAGCAGCTTAGTCGGACTAGCGCTACAAGAGACCCAGTACTTC. This encodes CASSLVGLALQETQYF.

In its sample, this clonotype was seen a few times. This chain uses TRBV5-6 with TRBJ2-7; TRBD1 matches 7 bases. CDR1 and CDR2 from the germline V gene are SGHDT and YYEEEE. The CDR3 is 17 amino acids. The J segment lost 4 bases and the V segment lost 0 bases, leaving 13 bases of the junction unmatched. This chain's CDR3 is CASSLGTGGQAPYEQYV. As DNA, the CDR3 is TGTGCCAGCAGCTTGGGAACCGGTGGACAGGCCCCATACGAGCAGTACGTC.

This clonotype occurred many times. The CDR3 DNA is TGTGCCAGCAGCTTAGAAGCGGGGTCCACCGGGGAGCTGTTTTTT. It is translated as CASSLEAGSTGELFF. The chain employs TRBV7-2 and TRBJ2-2; 7 nucleotides line up with TRBD2. This CDR3 contains 15 residues. Looked up from germline, CDR1 is SGHTA and CDR2 is FQGNSA. Trimming at V came to 1 base and at J to 4 bases, leaving 3 bases not matched to a gene.

There are a few counts of this clonotype. This chain uses TRBV6-2 or TRBV6-3 with TRBJ2-1; TRBD2 matches at 11 bases. The germline gives CDR1 MNHEY, CDR2 SVGEGT. With 1 base clipped from V and 5 bases from J, the junction kept 19 bases outside the gene matches. The length of the CDR3 is 21 residues. The CDR3 region is CASSYYIPGLAASEGNNEQFF. The DNA of the CDR3 is TGTGCCAGCAGTTACTATATCCCGGGACTAGCGGCTTCCGAGGGGAACAATGAGCAGTTCTTC.

The table lists this clonotype with a count of one. The genes are TRBV3-1 and TRBJ1-5, with TRBD1 identical over 8 bases. This CDR3 is 18 amino acids long. The germline V gene has CDR1 LGHDT and CDR2 YNNKEL (reference sequence). The trim removed 1 base at V and 2 bases at J, leaving 10 bases unmatched. The CDR3 region has the DNA TGTGCCAGCAGCCAAGGGACAGGGACCAGGAAGGGCAATCAGCCCCAGCATTTT. Residues: CASSQGTGTRKGNQPQHF. Supplemented by reference TRBV3-1 and TRBJ1-5, the full variable domain reads DTAVSQTPKYLVTQMGNDKSIKCEQNLGHDTMYWYKQDSKKFLKIMFSYNNKELIINETVPNRFSPKSPDKAHLNLHINSLELGDSAVYFCASSQGTGTRKGNQPQHFGDGTRLSIL.

The gene calls are TRBV9 and TRBJ2-2, with D uncertain. V lost 2 bases and J lost 6, with 17 bases in between. This CDR3 comprises 16 residues. From germline, CDR1 is SGDLS and CDR2 YYNGEE. In nucleotides, the CDR3 is TGTGCCAGCAGCGTGGTACGTGACTTTGGGTCCGGGGAGCTGTTTTTT. Translation: CASSVVRDFGSGELFF.

The CDR3 nucleotides are TGCAGCGCCATAGCGGGACAGGCAGATACGCAGTATTTT. It is translated as CSAIAGQADTQYF. The J gene is TRBJ2-3, the V gene TRBV29-1; perhaps D is TRBD1 or TRBD2 (8 bases each). Trimming stripped 7 bases from V and 4 bases from J, with 15 bases between. CDR1 and CDR2 from the germline V gene are SQVTM and ANQGSEA. The CDR3 extends over 13 amino acids.

The chain employs TRBV27 and TRBJ1-1, with D tentatively TRBD1 (5 bases). Germline V gene data show CDR1 as MNHEY and CDR2 as SMNVEV (reference sequence). The CDR3 has 14 amino acids. Trimming shortened V by 5 bases and J by 0 bases, and 10 bases separated the two germline ends. For the CDR3, the DNA is TGTGCCAGCAGTGTCAGGGCTCTGAACACTGAAGCTTTCTTT. Encoded protein: CASSVRALNTEAFF.

This clonotype was seen many times. This chain joins TRBV11-3 and TRBJ1-1; D gene uncertain. This CDR3 spans 15 amino acids. Germline CDR1 and CDR2: SGHNT and YENEEA. V gave up 5 bases and J gave up 2 bases, with 15 bases separating them. Here the CDR3 reads CASSPSPAGNTEAFF. As DNA, the CDR3 is TGTGCCAGCAGCCCGAGTCCGGCAGGAAACACTGAAGCTTTCTTT.

There are a few counts of this clonotype. This rearrangement joins TRBV7-2 to TRBJ2-7, with 15 bases identical to TRBD2. In germline, CDR1 is SGHTA, CDR2 FQGNSA. J gave up 4 bases and V 5 bases, and 12 bases lay outside the gene matches. This CDR3 has 18 amino acids. CDR3 sequence: CASSILGLAGGGGYEQYF. The CDR3 bases are TGTGCCAGCAGCATCCTGGGACTAGCGGGAGGAGGGGGGTACGAGCAGTACTTC.

V gene TRBV19 combines with J gene TRBJ1-5; the D is unclear. V was pared by 5 bases and J by 6 bases, with 11 bases between. This CDR3 region has 13 residues. The germline V gene encodes CDR1 LNHDA and CDR2 SQIVND (reference sequence). The CDR3 spells CASSGQEAQPQHF. DNA for the CDR3: TGTGCCAGTAGTGGTCAGGAGGCTCAGCCCCAGCATTTT.

The table lists this clonotype with a few counts. The chain has TRBV28 and TRBJ2-1; TRBD1 is a possible D gene (6 bases). Germline CDR1 is MDHEN and CDR2 is SYDVKM. V lost 6 bases to trimming and J lost 1 base, with 16 bases between them. The CDR3 consists of 16 residues. The DNA for the CDR3 is TGTGCCAGCAGCCTCGGGGCAGGGGTGTCCTACAATGAGCAGTTCTTC. Residues: CASSLGAGVSYNEQFF.

This chain connects TRBV4-1 to TRBJ2-5; 7 bases are a match to TRBD2. The J segment lost 5 bases and the V segment lost 0 bases, leaving 6 bases of the junction unmatched. The germline V gene encodes CDR1 MGHRA and CDR2 YSYEKL. The CDR3 is 15 residues long. The CDR3 spells CASSQDGGTWETQYF. CDR3 coding DNA: TGCGCCAGCAGCCAAGACGGGGGGACTTGGGAGACCCAGTACTTC.

The chain carries TRBV7-6 and TRBJ2-3, with a tentative D call TRBD1 (5 bases). CDR1 is SGHVS and CDR2 is FNYEAQ in the germline V gene. The CDR3 is 14 amino acids. V lost 5 bases and J 4 bases, leaving 13 bases between the germline ends. DNA of the CDR3: TGTGCCAGCAGCCAGGGTGTGGCCGCAGATACGCAGTATTTT. This codes for CASSQGVAADTQYF.